This TCR beta chain derives from a study of shared T cell receptors in the human thymus. A single count supports this clone. Here immunoSEQ multiplex PCR was the method, and the copy in TCRdb shows in-frame clones only, minus some. The sample records hundreds of thousands of clones, more than 85% being singletons. The TCR sequence derives from a human donor. Sequencing was carried out using thymocytes.

The CDR3 nucleotides read TGTGCCAGCATCGGACAGGGGAGCTATGGCTACACCTTC. It translates to CASIGQGSYGYTF. The genes are TRBV6-5 and TRBJ1-2; 9 bases map to TRBD1. CDR1 and CDR2 from the germline V gene are MNHEY and SVGAGI. This CDR3 region has 13 residues. The V and J ends lost 7 bases and 4 bases, in that order; junction bases with no gene match: 4.